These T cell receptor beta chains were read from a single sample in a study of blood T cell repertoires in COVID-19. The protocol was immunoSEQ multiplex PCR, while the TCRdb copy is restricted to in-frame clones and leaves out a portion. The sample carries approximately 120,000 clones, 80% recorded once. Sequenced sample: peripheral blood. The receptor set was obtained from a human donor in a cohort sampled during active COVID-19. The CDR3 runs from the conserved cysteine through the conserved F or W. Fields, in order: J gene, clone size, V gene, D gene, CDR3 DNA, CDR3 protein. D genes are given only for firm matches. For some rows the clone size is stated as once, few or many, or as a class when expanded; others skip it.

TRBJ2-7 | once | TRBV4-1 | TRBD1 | TGCGCCAGCAGCCCCGACAGGGGCGAGCAGTACTTC | CASSPDRGEQYF
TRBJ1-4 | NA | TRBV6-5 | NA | TGTGCCAGCAGTTTATCGAGATCTAATGAAAAACTGTTTTTT | CASSLSRSNEKLFF
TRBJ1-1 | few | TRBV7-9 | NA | TGTGCCAGCAGCTTCACAGGGAACACTGAAGCTTTCTTT | CASSFTGNTEAFF
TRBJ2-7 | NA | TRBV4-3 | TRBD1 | TGCGCCAGCAGCCAAGATTACTCAGGACAGGGGGGATCCTACGAGCAGTACTTC | CASSQDYSGQGGSYEQYF
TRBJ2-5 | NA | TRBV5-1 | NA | TGCGCCAGCAGCTTGGTCGCGGGAAGCGGCCAAGAGACCCAGTACTTC | CASSLVAGSGQETQYF
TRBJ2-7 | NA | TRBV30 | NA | TGTGCCTGGGGAAAAGGGAGCCACGAGCAGTACTTC | CAWGKGSHEQYF
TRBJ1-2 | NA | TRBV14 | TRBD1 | TGTGCCAGCAGCCCGACAGGGCATGGGGTAGACTATGGCTACACCTTC | CASSPTGHGVDYGYTF
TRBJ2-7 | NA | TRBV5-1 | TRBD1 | TGCGCCAGCAGCTTGGCATGGGGACAGGAGCAGTACTTC | CASSLAWGQEQYF
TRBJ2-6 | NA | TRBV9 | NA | TGTGCCAGCAGCAGGACATCCGAAGCTGGGGCCAACGTCCTGACTTTC | CASSRTSEAGANVLTF
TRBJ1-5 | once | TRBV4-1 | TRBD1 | TGCGCCAGCAGCCAAGTCCCCTACAGGGGTGTTCAGCCCCAGCATTTT | CASSQVPYRGVQPQHF
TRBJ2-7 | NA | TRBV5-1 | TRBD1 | TGCGCCAGCAGCCGTGGACAGGCCTACGAGCAGTACTTC | CASSRGQAYEQYF
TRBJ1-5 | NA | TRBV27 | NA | TGTGCCAGCACCCCACAGGGAAGCAATCAGCCCCAGCATTTT | CASTPQGSNQPQHF
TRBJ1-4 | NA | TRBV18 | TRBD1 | TGTGCCAGCTCCCTCGGGACAGCTGCAACTAATGAAAAACTGTTTTTT | CASSLGTAATNEKLFF
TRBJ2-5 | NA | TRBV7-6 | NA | TGTGCCAGCAGCGAAACGACCCGGACAGCACGCTTGTACCAAGAGACCCAGTACTTC | CASSETTRTARLYQETQYF
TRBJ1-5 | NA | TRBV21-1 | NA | TGTGCCAGCAGCCCCGTCGGACAGTCACCAAACGGGCGCAATCAGCCCCAGCATTTT | CASSPVGQSPNGRNQPQHF
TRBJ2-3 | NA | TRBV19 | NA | TGTGCCAGTAGGACGGGGTCTGGCACAGATACGCAGTATTTT | CASRTGSGTDTQYF
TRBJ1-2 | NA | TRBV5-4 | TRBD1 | TGTGCCAGCAGCTTGGCGGGGACAGGGGGTGGCTACACCTTC | CASSLAGTGGGYTF
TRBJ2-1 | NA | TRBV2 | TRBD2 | TGTGCCAGCAGTGGGGGTAGCGGGGGTTACAATGAGCAGTTCTTC | CASSGGSGGYNEQFF
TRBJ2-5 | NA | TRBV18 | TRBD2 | TGTGCCAGCTCACCCCCGCTAGCGGGGGCCCAGTCGCCCCAGTACTTC | CASSPPLAGAQSPQYF
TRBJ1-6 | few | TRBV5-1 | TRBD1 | TGCGCCAGCAGCTTAACCGGGACAGGGTTAGTCCTCCACTTT | CASSLTGTGLVLHF
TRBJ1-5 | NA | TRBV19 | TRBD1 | TGTGCCAGTAGCGTGACAGGGGGTCAGCCCCAGCATTTT | CASSVTGGQPQHF
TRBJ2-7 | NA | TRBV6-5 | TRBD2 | TGTGCCAGTTGGACTAGCGGCCTCTCCTACGAGCAGTACTTC | CASWTSGLSYEQYF
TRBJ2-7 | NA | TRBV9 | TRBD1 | TGTGCCAGCAGCCCCAGCCCCCAACAGGGGGCCTACGAGCAGTACTTC | CASSPSPQQGAYEQYF
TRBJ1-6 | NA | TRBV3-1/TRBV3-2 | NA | TGTGCCAGCAGCCAAGGTGACATGAATTCACCCCTCCACTTT | CASSQGDMNSPLHF
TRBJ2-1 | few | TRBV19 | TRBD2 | TGTGCCAGTGTAGCGGGGGGCCCCTACAATGAGCAGTTCTTC | CASVAGGPYNEQFF
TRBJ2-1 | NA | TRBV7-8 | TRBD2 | TGTGCCAGCAGCTTAGATAGCGGGTTGGGTGAGCAGTTCTTC | CASSLDSGLGEQFF
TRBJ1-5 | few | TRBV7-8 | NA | TGTGCCAGCAGCTCAGAGGGGAGGCGGGACAATCAGCCCCAGCATTTT | CASSSEGRRDNQPQHF
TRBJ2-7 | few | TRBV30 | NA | TGTGCCTGGAGTGTACTTAAAGGAGGCGAGCAGTACTTC | CAWSVLKGGEQYF
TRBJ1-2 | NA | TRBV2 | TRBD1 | TGTGCCAGCGAACCCGGAGGGGGCGCGGTTTTTGCTAACTATGGCTACACCTTC | CASEPGGGAVFANYGYTF
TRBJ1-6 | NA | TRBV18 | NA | TGTGCCAGCTCACCACTAGCGCAGCAGGATAATTCACCCCTCCACTTT | CASSPLAQQDNSPLHF
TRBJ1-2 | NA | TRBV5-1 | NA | TGCGCCAGCAGCCCACCGGGAGGTCACTATGGCTACACCTTC | CASSPPGGHYGYTF
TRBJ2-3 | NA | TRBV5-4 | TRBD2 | TGTGCCAGCAGCTTGGGCGGGAGTACAGATACGCAGTATTTT | CASSLGGSTDTQYF
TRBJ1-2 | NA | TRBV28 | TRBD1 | TGTGCCAGCAGTTTCTTCTCGGGACAGGGCAGTGGCTACACCTTC | CASSFFSGQGSGYTF
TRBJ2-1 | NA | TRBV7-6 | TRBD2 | TGTGCCAGCAGCCCACGGACTAGCGGATACAATGAGCAGTTCTTC | CASSPRTSGYNEQFF
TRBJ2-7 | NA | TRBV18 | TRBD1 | TGTGCCAGCTCACCTACCCTCGGACAGGGGGGCTACGAGCAGTACTTC | CASSPTLGQGGYEQYF
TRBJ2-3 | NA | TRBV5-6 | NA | TGTGCCAGCAGCTCCAGGGGATTTAAAAACACAGATACGCAGTATTTT | CASSSRGFKNTDTQYF
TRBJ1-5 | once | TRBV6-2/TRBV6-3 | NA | TGTGCCAGCAGTTACGACAGACTCAGGCCCCAGCATTTT | CASSYDRLRPQHF
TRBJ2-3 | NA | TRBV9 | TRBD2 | TGTGCCAGCAGCGACCCCGCTAGCGGGAGGGCCACAGATACGCAGTATTTT | CASSDPASGRATDTQYF
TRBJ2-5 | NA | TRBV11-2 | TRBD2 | TGTGCCAGCAGCTTCCGGGGGGAACAAGAGACCCAGTACTTC | CASSFRGEQETQYF
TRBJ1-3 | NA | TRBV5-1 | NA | TGCGCCAGCAGCTTGGAGGGGGACGGAAACACCATATATTTT | CASSLEGDGNTIYF
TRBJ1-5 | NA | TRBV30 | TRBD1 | TGTGCCTGGGGGACAGGGCAAAATCAGCCCCAGCATTTT | CAWGTGQNQPQHF
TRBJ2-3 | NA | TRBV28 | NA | TGTGCCAGCCAGCCAGAGGTCGTAGATACGCAGTATTTT | CASQPEVVDTQYF
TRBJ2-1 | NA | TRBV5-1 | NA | TGCGCCAGCAGCTTGGGACAAACGGGCGGGAATGAGCAGTTCTTC | CASSLGQTGGNEQFF
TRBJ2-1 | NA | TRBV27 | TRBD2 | TGTGCCAGCGGCACTAGCGGAGCACACAATGAGCAGTTCTTC | CASGTSGAHNEQFF
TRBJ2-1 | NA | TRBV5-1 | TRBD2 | TGCGCCAGCAGCTTGGTGGCTAGCGGGGGGGCAGGTGAGCAGTTCTTC | CASSLVASGGAGEQFF